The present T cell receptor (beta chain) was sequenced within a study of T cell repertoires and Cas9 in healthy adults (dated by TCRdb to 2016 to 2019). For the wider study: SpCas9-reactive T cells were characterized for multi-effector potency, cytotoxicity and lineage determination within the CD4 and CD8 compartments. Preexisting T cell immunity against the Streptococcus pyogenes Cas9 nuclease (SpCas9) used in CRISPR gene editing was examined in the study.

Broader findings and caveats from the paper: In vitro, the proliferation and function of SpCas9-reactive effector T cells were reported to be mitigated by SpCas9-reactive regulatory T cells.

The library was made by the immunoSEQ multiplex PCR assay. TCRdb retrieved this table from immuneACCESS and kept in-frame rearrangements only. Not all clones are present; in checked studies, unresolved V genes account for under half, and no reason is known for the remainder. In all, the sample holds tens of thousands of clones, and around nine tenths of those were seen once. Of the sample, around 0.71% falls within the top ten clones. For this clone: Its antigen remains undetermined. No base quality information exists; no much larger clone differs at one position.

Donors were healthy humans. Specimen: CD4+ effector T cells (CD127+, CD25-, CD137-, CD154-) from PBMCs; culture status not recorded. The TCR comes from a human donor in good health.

The CDR3 corresponds to CASSDQVYVNTEAFF. The bases read TGTGCCAGCAGTGACCAAGTTTACGTGAACACTGAAGCTTTCTTT. The chain is made from TRBV6-1 and TRBJ1-1, with no confidently assigned D gene. Trimming removed 3 bases from V and 0 bases from J, leaving 11 bases between the germline ends. For CDR1 and CDR2, the germline V gene lists MNHNS and SASEGT. Taken from cysteine to phenylalanine, the CDR3 has 15 residues. Of all the DNA, just the CDR3 is kept, 45 bases in frame from base 1.